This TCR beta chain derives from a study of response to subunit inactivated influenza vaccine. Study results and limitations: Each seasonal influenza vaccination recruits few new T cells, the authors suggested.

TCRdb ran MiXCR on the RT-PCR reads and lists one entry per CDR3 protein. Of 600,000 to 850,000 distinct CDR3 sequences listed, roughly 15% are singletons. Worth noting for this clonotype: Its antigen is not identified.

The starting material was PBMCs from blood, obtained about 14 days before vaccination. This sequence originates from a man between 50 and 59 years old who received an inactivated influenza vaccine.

The CDR3 DNA follows: TGTGCCAGCAGCCCCCAGGGGGCAAGAGTCATTCAGTACTTC. Its translation is CASSPQGARVIQYF. The V gene is TRBV14, the J gene TRBJ2-4, with TRBD1 matching 8 bases. Trimming took 4 bases from V and 9 from J; bases not matched to a gene: 8. The germline gives CDR1 SGHDN, CDR2 FVKESK. This CDR3 spans 14 amino acids.